This T cell receptor beta chain was found in a study of beta chain features in type 1 diabetes. The wider study: All samples combined gave over 100 million sorted cells for examination. Broader study findings: Possibly, sequencing cDNA over-represented cells that had high TCR expression levels.

The germline CDR1 and CDR2 sequences are MNHEY and SMNVEV (reference sequence). The CDR3 spans 17 residues. Germline trimming cut 9 bases from V and 9 bases from J; bases unmatched to any gene: 21. Worth noting for this clone: Its antigen is currently unknown.

cDNA synthesis used the whole RNA isolate, giving expressed TCRB sequences. Clones were sequenced by immunoSEQ multiplex PCR, and TCRdb holds only the in-frame ones, with some missing. Seen here are over 500,000 clones, around 15% observed once, and the top ten hold about 0.097%. This sequence was found in a man between 18 and 35 years old in good health. The V gene is TRBV27, the J gene TRBJ2-1; 9 bases are shared with TRBD1. Sequencing was carried out using naive CD4+ T cells from blood. The CDR3 is CASRPDRDRVYVGEQFF. CDR3 nucleotide sequence: TGTGCCAGTCGACCCGACCGGGACAGGGTTTATGTGGGTGAGCAGTTCTTC.